Shown below are 11 T cell receptor beta chains from a single sample sequenced in a study of T cell changes during pregnancy in multiple sclerosis. Clones were read by immunoSEQ multiplex PCR, and TCRdb kept only the in-frame ones, dropping some. The sample records over 45,000 clones, around nine tenths being singletons. The sequencing used peripheral blood, collected after pregnancy. The receptor source for this set is a female donor with multiple sclerosis, enrolled in a pregnancy study.

This clone occurred once. The chain joins TRBV7-2 to TRBJ2-7, with 12 bases identical to TRBD2. The CDR3 has 18 residues. Trimming at V came to 5 bases and at J to 7 bases, leaving 18 bases not matched to a gene. In germline, CDR1 is SGHTA, CDR2 FQGNSA. The CDR3 nucleotides are TGTGCCAGCAGCGCCCAGCCCCTAGCGGGGGGGACTCTACGGGAGCAGTACTTC. This codes for CASSAQPLAGGTLREQYF.

This sequence joins TRBV18 and TRBJ2-5, with 7 bases that match TRBD1. Germline CDR1 KGHSH, CDR2 LQKENI. CDR3 size: 13 residues. V lost 5 bases to trimming and J lost 5 bases; unmatched junction nucleotides: 5. The CDR3 reads CASSGQERETQYF. In DNA, the CDR3 is TGTGCCAGCTCAGGACAGGAGCGGGAGACCCAGTACTTC.

This sequence joins TRBV9 and TRBJ1-1; D uncertain. This CDR3 comprises 14 residues. V was shortened by 3 bases and J by 1 base, with 10 bases between the two germline ends. Germline-derived CDR1 and CDR2 are SGDLS and YYNGEE. The chain's CDR3 is CASSGSSGNTEAFF. CDR3 nucleotide sequence: TGTGCCAGCAGCGGGTCCTCAGGGAACACTGAAGCTTTCTTT. Full variable domain (rest looked up from reference TRBV9 and TRBJ1-1): DSGVTQTPKHLITATGQRVTLRCSPRSGDLSVYWYQQSLDQGLQFLIQYYNGEERAKGNILERFSAQQFPDLHSELNLSSLELGDSALYFCASSGSSGNTEAFFGQGTRLTVV.

This chain connects TRBV28 to TRBJ1-1, with D possibly being TRBD1 (6 bases). The ends were cut back, 3 bases at V and 1 base at J, with 9 bases in the middle. This CDR3 has 14 amino acids. Germline V gene data show CDR1 as MDHEN and CDR2 as SYDVKM. The CDR3 coding sequence is TGTGCCAGCAGTTTCGAGGGGGAGAACACTGAAGCTTTCTTT. It is translated as CASSFEGENTEAFF.

The chain uses TRBV21-1 and TRBJ2-7; the table assigns TRBD1, which was not confirmed against the DNA. TRBV21-1 is assigned pseudogene status. The CDR3 length is 13 residues. CDR3 loop: CASRRDSTYEQYF. The CDR3 coding sequence is TGTGCCAGCAGGCGGGACAGTACCTACGAGCAGTACTTC.

The rearrangement uses TRBV6-5 and TRBJ1-1; D remains unclear. CDR1 MNHEY and CDR2 SVGAGI come from the germline V gene. CDR3 length: 13 residues. V was shortened by 2 bases and J by 4 bases, with 8 bases between the two germline ends. The CDR3 loop is CASSYTSGTEAFF. CDR3 in DNA: TGTGCCAGCAGTTACACTTCTGGCACTGAAGCTTTCTTT.

In DNA form, the CDR3 reads TGTGCCAGCAGCCCACTCGTTGGGCGCGGGAACACCATATATTTT. Translating it yields CASSPLVGRGNTIYF. The V gene is TRBV11-2, the J gene TRBJ1-3, with no clear D. The germline gives CDR1 SGHAT, CDR2 FQNNGV. This CDR3 is 15 amino acids long. The germline V and J ends were trimmed by 5 bases and 7 bases, with 18 bases remaining between them.

The V and J genes are TRBV7-6 and TRBJ2-5, with 9 positions matching TRBD2. The CDR3 has 17 residues. Germline CDR1 reads SGHVS; CDR2 reads FNYEAQ. V shed 1 base and J 6 bases; nucleotides not matched to a gene: 12. In nucleotides, the CDR3 is TGTGCCAGCAGCTTAGGGGGTAGCGGGGGCACCGGGAAGACCCAGTACTTC. Residues: CASSLGGSGGTGKTQYF.

This clone has only a few counts. This rearrangement joins TRBV21-1 to TRBJ2-2; the table's D call of TRBD1 was not tested on the DNA. TRBV21-1 is recorded as a pseudogene. The CDR3 extends over 15 amino acids. The CDR3 sequence is CASSGRTGKNGELFF. CDR3 in DNA: TGTGCCAGCAGCGGGCGGACAGGGAAGAACGGGGAGCTGTTTTTT.

The V call is TRBV9, the J call TRBJ2-3; a possible D gene is TRBD1 (6 bases). Trimming took off 1 base at V and 2 bases at J, with 8 bases between the two ends. CDR3 length: 14 amino acids. Germline V CDR1 and CDR2: SGDLS, YYNGEE. Here the CDR3 reads CASSVTGNTDTQYF. The DNA for the CDR3 is TGTGCCAGCAGCGTAACAGGGAACACAGATACGCAGTATTTT.

The chain couples TRBV9 to TRBJ1-2; 9 nucleotides align to TRBD1. V was clipped by 0 bases and J by 4 bases; unmatched bases: 7. CDR1 SGDLS and CDR2 YYNGEE come from the germline V gene. CDR3 length equals 16 residues. CDR3 nucleotide sequence: TGTGCCAGCAGCGTAGCCGTGGGACAGGGAACCTATGGCTACACCTTC. Translating gives CASSVAVGQGTYGYTF.